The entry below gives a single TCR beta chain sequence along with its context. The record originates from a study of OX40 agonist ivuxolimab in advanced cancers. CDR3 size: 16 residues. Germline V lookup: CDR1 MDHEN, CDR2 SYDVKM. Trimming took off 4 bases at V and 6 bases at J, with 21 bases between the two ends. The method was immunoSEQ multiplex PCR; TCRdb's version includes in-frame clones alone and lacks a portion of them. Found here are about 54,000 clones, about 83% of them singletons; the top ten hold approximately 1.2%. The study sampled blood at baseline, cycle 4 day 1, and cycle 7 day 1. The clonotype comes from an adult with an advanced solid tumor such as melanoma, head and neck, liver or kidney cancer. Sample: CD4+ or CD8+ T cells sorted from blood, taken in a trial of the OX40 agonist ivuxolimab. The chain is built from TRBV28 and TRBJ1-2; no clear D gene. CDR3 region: CASSSARAVAQHGYTF. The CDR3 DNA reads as TGTGCCAGCAGTTCGGCCAGAGCTGTGGCCCAGCATGGCTACACCTTC.